This entry is about one T cell receptor (beta chain). Germline and junction disagree at one end, which may indicate a read error. This entry is derived from a study of T cells after yellow fever vaccination. Study-wide points: The booster saw the reappearance of most primary-vaccination clones (roughly 97% CD4, about 85% CD8).

UMIs were added to TCR cDNA along with a universal primer site when it was made by 5'RACE template switching. TCRdb reprocessed the 5' RACE reads via MiXCR and lists one record per CDR3 protein. The data contain under 50,000 distinct CDR3 sequences, 5.5% to 7.5% of them seen just once; the ten biggest clones take up roughly 10%. Germline V gene lookup returns CDR1 MNHNS and CDR2 SASEGT. The CDR3 totals 14 residues. This sequence originates from a man younger than 45 who received the YFV17D yellow fever vaccine. The sequenced sample was PBMCs, either bulk or a sorted T-cell subset (CD4+, CD8+, memory, or dextramer-sorted; not recorded which), obtained 45 days after the yellow fever booster vaccination. The chain combines TRBV6-1 with TRBJ2-2, with D unresolved. CDR3: CATLARAYTGELFF. The CDR3 DNA reads as TGCGCCACCCTCGCGCGAGCTTACACCGGGGAGCTGTTTTTT.